Following are 25 T cell receptor beta chains from one sample sequenced in a study of T cell responses to AZD1222 COVID-19 vaccine. Sequencing used immunoSEQ multiplex PCR; TCRdb keeps in-frame clones, though not all of them. The sample lists tens of thousands of clones, 85% to 90% occurring once. Sequences were derived from peripheral blood, sampled on day 0 of MenACWY control vaccination. The receptors shown here come from an adult in good health.

This clone was counted only a few times. J is TRBJ1-4 and V is TRBV25-1; D ambiguous. Germline V gene data show CDR1 as MGHDK and CDR2 as SYGVNS. The CDR3 loop spans 14 amino acids. The V and J ends lost 1 base and 8 bases respectively, with 11 bases between them. CDR3 sequence: CASSEWNPGEKLFF. CDR3 nucleotides: TGTGCCAGCAGTGAATGGAACCCGGGGGAAAAACTGTTTTTT.

With respect to this clone: This is likely a read error, given that the CDR3 carries no conserved phenylalanine or tryptophan at its end. The limits of the CDR3 on the DNA are not certain, so only TCRdb's listed CDR3 is given. The chain is built from TRBV5-6 and TRBJ1-2. Germline assignment: CDR1 SGHDT and CDR2 YYEEEE. From its first to its last residue, the CDR3 has 11 amino acids. The CDR3 spells CASSTRDSWCA.

The chain carries TRBV5-1 and TRBJ1-3, with D maybe TRBD1 (6 bases). Trimming left V 1 base short and J 1 base short, with 12 bases between. The CDR3 totals 16 residues. Germline CDR1 and CDR2: SGHRS and YFSETQ. The chain's CDR3 is CASSLTGSGSGNTIYF. The DNA for the CDR3 is TGCGCCAGCAGCTTGACAGGGTCAGGATCTGGAAACACCATATATTTT.

The V call is TRBV30, the J call TRBJ2-1, with D possibly matching TRBD1 (6 bases). Germline CDR1 is GTSNPN and CDR2 is SVGIG (reference sequence). The CDR3 consists of 15 residues. Trimming cost V 0 bases and J 2 bases, with 11 bases left between them. The CDR3 nucleotides are TGTGCCTGGAGTGTTCCCGACAGGACCTACAATGAGCAGTTCTTC. Encoded protein: CAWSVPDRTYNEQFF.

This chain connects TRBV6-2 or TRBV6-3 to TRBJ1-1; 9 nucleotides match TRBD1. This CDR3 spans 14 amino acids. Germline assignment: CDR1 MNHEY and CDR2 SVGEGT. V lost 5 bases, J lost 6 bases, and 7 bases stayed unmatched. The CDR3 DNA reads TGTGCCAGCAGTACTAGGACAGGGGTCCCTGAAGCTTTCTTT. This gives the protein CASSTRTGVPEAFF.

This rearrangement joins TRBV19 to TRBJ2-7; D perhaps matches TRBD1 (6 bases). V lost 8 bases to trimming and J lost 2 bases, with 16 bases between them. CDR1 LNHDA and CDR2 SQIVND come from the germline V gene (reference sequence). The CDR3 sequence is 14 residues long. CDR3 DNA sequence: TGTGCCAGTCAGTTGACAGGTGATACCTACGAGCAGTACTTC. Its protein is CASQLTGDTYEQYF.

This clone showed up just once. The V and J genes are TRBV27 and TRBJ2-5, with D possibly TRBD2 on 6 matching bases. Trimming removed 5 bases at V and 3 bases at J, with 16 bases between. Germline loops: CDR1 MNHEY, CDR2 SMNVEV (reference sequence). The length of the CDR3 is 15 residues. The CDR3 loop reads CASSHRLGLKETQYF. CDR3 nucleotide sequence: TGTGCCAGCAGTCATCGACTAGGGCTTAAAGAGACCCAGTACTTC.

The rearrangement links TRBV7-9 to TRBJ1-4; 7 bases fit TRBD1. V shed 5 bases, J shed 9 bases, and the junction held 9 bases outside the gene matches. Germline-derived CDR1 and CDR2 are SEHNR and FQNEAQ (reference sequence). The CDR3 length is 14 residues. In DNA, the CDR3 is TGTGCCAGCAGCCTTACAGGACAGGTCAAAAAACTGTTTTTT. As protein: CASSLTGQVKKLFF. The variable domain in full, completed from reference TRBV7-9 and TRBJ1-4, reads DTGVSQNPRHKITKRGQNVTFRCDPISEHNRLYWYRQTLGQGPEFLTYFQNEAQLEKSRLLSDRFSAERPKGSFSTLEIQRTEQGDSAMYLCASSLTGQVKKLFFGSGTQLSVL.

The chain links TRBV19 to TRBJ2-5, with D tentatively TRBD1 or TRBD2 (5 bases each). Germline lookup yields CDR1 LNHDA and CDR2 SQIVND (reference sequence). The ends were cut back, 7 bases at V and 4 bases at J, with 19 bases in the middle. The CDR3 extends over 15 amino acids. CDR3 residues: CASKEVQGARETQYF. The CDR3 DNA is TGTGCCAGTAAGGAGGTACAAGGGGCGAGAGAGACCCAGTACTTC.

The CDR3 reads CASKAGSSPSTDTQYF. CDR3 bases: TGTGCCAGTAAGGCAGGATCATCCCCTAGCACAGATACGCAGTATTTT. This chain connects TRBV19 to TRBJ2-3; no clear D. The V end was cut by 7 bases, the J end by 0 bases, with 17 bases between. Germline V CDR1 and CDR2: LNHDA, SQIVND (reference sequence). This CDR3 contains 16 residues.

This chain joins TRBV2 and TRBJ1-6; D unresolved. This CDR3 comprises 14 residues. V was pared by 1 base and J by 12 bases, with 13 bases between. CDR1 and CDR2 from the germline V gene are SNHLY and FYNNEI. Here the CDR3 reads CASSEGRNRGPLHF. In DNA form, the CDR3 reads TGTGCCAGCAGTGAAGGGCGGAATCGTGGACCCCTCCACTTT.

The genes are TRBV2 and TRBJ1-1; D is undetermined. CDR3 length: 11 residues. Germline CDR1 SNHLY, CDR2 FYNNEI. V shed 8 bases and J shed 5 bases, with 9 bases lying between them. The CDR3 loop is CASGVRTEAFF. The CDR3 DNA is TGTGCCAGCGGGGTCCGGACTGAAGCTTTCTTT.

The rearrangement links TRBV5-1 to TRBJ2-7, with TRBD1 identical over 8 bases. The ends lost 4 bases at V and 4 bases at J; junction bases unmatched: 7. This CDR3 contains 14 residues. Per the germline V gene, CDR1 is SGHRS and CDR2 is YFSETQ. The CDR3 DNA is TGCGCCAGCAGCCCCGGGCAGGGGGCTTACGAGCAGTACTTC. This translates into CASSPGQGAYEQYF. Drawing the rest from reference TRBV5-1 and TRBJ2-7, the complete variable domain is KAGVTQTPRYLIKTRGQQVTLSCSPISGHRSVSWYQQTPGQGLQFLFEYFSETQRNKGNFPGRFSGRQFSNSRSEMNVSTLELGDSALYLCASSPGQGAYEQYFGPGTRLTVT.

Comment on this clone: Other DNA sequences of this sample code for an identical CDR3. The chain joins TRBV19 to TRBJ1-1, with TRBD1 matching 7 bases. This CDR3 is built from 14 residues. The V and J ends lost 6 bases and 0 bases, in that order; junction bases with no gene match: 4. Germline CDR1 and CDR2: LNHDA and SQIVND (reference sequence). The CDR3 DNA follows: TGTGCCAGTAGCTTGACAGGGATGAACACTGAAGCTTTCTTT. This translates into CASSLTGMNTEAFF.

The chain joins TRBV29-1 to TRBJ1-1; tentative D call: TRBD1 (6 bases). V was trimmed by 0 bases and J by 4 bases, leaving 12 bases between them. Germline CDR1 is SQVTM and CDR2 is ANQGSEA. The CDR3 sequence is 14 residues long. The chain's CDR3 is CSVEDGGHGTEAFF. CDR3 nucleotide sequence: TGCAGCGTTGAAGATGGGGGGCACGGCACTGAAGCTTTCTTT.

This sequence joins TRBV7-7 and TRBJ1-6; D unresolved. The CDR3 extends over 14 amino acids. CDR1 SSHAT and CDR2 FNYEAQ come from the germline V gene (reference sequence). Trimming removed 5 bases at V and 7 bases at J, with 12 bases between. The CDR3 here is CASSAGRTNSPLHF. Here the CDR3 DNA reads TGTGCCAGCAGCGCCGGGAGGACCAATTCACCCCTCCACTTT.

The chain couples TRBV7-8 to TRBJ1-6; unclear D gene. Germline V gives CDR1 SGHVS, CDR2 FQNEAQ. V lost 1 base to trimming and J lost 5 bases, with 3 bases between them. The CDR3 is 13 amino acids. The CDR3 spells CASSLGNNSPLHF. As DNA, the CDR3 is TGTGCCAGCAGCTTAGGGAATAATTCACCCCTCCACTTT. Full variable domain (rest looked up from reference TRBV7-8 and TRBJ1-6): GAGVSQSPRYKVAKRGQDVALRCDPISGHVSLFWYQQALGQGPEFLTYFQNEAQLDKSGLPSDRFFAERPEGSVSTLKIQRTQQEDSAVYLCASSLGNNSPLHFGNGTRLTVT.

Concerning this clone itself: One end of the junction is discordant with germline, which a read error may explain. The chain employs TRBV11-2 and TRBJ2-7; weak D call: TRBD1 (6 bases). The CDR3 runs 15 residues. CDR1 is SGHAT, CDR2 FQNNGV, per germline. Written as DNA, the CDR3 is TGTGCCAGTAGCTTAGACCTACAGGGATTCAACGAGCAGTACTTC. Translated, it gives CASSLDLQGFNEQYF.

The V call is TRBV30, the J call TRBJ1-3; 7 bases line up with TRBD1. The CDR3 runs to 12 residues. Germline V gene sequence: CDR1 GTSNPN, CDR2 SVGIG (reference sequence). V shed 8 bases, J shed 4 bases, and the junction held 5 bases outside the gene matches. CDR3 sequence (DNA): TGTGCCAGCAGGGGGGGCGGAAACACCATATATTTT. This codes for CASRGGGNTIYF. Full variable domain (missing parts from reference TRBV30 and TRBJ1-3): SQTIHQWPATLVQPVGSPLSLECTVEGTSNPNLYWYRQAAGRGLQLLFYSVGIGQISSEVPQNLSASRPQDRQFILSSKKLLLSDSGFYLCASRGGGNTIYFGEGSWLTVV.

The V call is TRBV6-5, the J call TRBJ1-6; D gene uncertain. Trimming cost V 0 bases and J 4 bases, with 1 base left between them. The length of the CDR3 is 13 residues. Germline V gene sequence: CDR1 MNHEY, CDR2 SVGAGI. CDR3 in amino acids: CASSYSYNSPLHF. CDR3 DNA sequence: TGTGCCAGCAGTTACTCATATAATTCACCCCTCCACTTT.

The J gene is TRBJ2-5, the V gene TRBV11-2, with 11 bases matching TRBD2. The CDR3 sequence is 16 residues long. Trimming removed 6 bases from V and 4 bases from J; junction bases left unmatched: 10. Germline CDR1 and CDR2: SGHAT and FQNNGV. Written as DNA, the CDR3 is TGTGCCAGCAGTTACGAGTTAGCGGGAGGGGCAGAGACCCAGTACTTC. It encodes CASSYELAGGAETQYF.

V is TRBV11-3 and J is TRBJ1-1; D is possibly TRBD1 (6 bases). The CDR3 length is 14 residues. Looked up from germline, CDR1 is SGHNT and CDR2 is YENEEA. V was pared by 1 base and J by 1 base, with 7 bases between. CDR3 loop: CASSLGGQNTEAFF. DNA of the CDR3: TGTGCCAGCAGCTTAGGGGGACAGAACACTGAAGCTTTCTTT.

The chain has TRBV6-5 and TRBJ2-7, with D unclear. The V end was cut by 5 bases, the J end by 6 bases, with 17 bases between. The CDR3 extends over 14 amino acids. The germline CDR1 and CDR2 sequences are MNHEY and SVGAGI. CDR3 sequence: CASSPSFGVREQYF. CDR3 bases: TGTGCCAGCAGTCCAAGCTTCGGAGTGCGCGAGCAGTACTTC.

The chain has TRBV3-1 (or the pseudogene TRBV3-2) and TRBJ1-6; 11 positions agree with TRBD1. V lost 2 bases, J lost 7 bases, and 7 bases stayed unmatched. The germline V gene has CDR1 LGHDT and CDR2 YNNKEL (reference sequence). The CDR3 is 17 residues long. The CDR3 DNA is TGTGCCAGCAGCCAAAGCTCCGGGACAGGGGGAAATTCACCCCTCCACTTT. Its translation: CASSQSSGTGGNSPLHF.

This chain connects TRBV9 to TRBJ1-1; D ambiguous. The germline CDR1 and CDR2 sequences are SGDLS and YYNGEE. The CDR3 has 15 amino acids. The V and J ends lost 0 bases and 0 bases respectively, with 9 bases between them. This CDR3 is CASSVVEGMNTEAFF. The CDR3 DNA is TGTGCCAGCAGCGTAGTTGAAGGTATGAACACTGAAGCTTTCTTT.